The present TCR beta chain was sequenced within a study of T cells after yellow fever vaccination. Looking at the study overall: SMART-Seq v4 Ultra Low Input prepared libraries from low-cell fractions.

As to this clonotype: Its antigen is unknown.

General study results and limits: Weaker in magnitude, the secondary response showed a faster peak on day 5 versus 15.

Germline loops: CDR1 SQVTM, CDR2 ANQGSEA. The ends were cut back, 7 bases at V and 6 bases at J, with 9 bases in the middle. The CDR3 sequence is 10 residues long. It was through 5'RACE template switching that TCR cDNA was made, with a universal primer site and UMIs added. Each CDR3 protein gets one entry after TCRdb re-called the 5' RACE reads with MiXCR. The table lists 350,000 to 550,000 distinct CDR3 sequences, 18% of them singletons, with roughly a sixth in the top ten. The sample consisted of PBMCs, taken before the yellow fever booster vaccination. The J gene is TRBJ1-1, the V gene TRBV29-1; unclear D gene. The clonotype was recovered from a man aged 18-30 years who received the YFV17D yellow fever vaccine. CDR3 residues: CSAASAEAFF. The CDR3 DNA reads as TGCAGCGCGGCGTCGGCTGAAGCTTTCTTT.